This T cell receptor (beta chain) was captured in a study of cytomegalovirus exposure and HLA in healthy donors (dated by TCRdb to the late 2010s). About the full investigation: In an earlier analysis of some 610 of the donors, 250 to 350 Gb of sequence data and 117 million unique TCR beta sequences from about 179 million T cells were reported. The T cell repertoires of some 700 subjects were profiled by immunosequencing and related to cytomegalovirus serostatus. HLA typing included class I and class II loci at four-digit resolution. The number of typed donors differed by locus: about 629-640 for A, B, C, DRB1 and DQB1; 500 to 550 for DQA1; 606 for DPA1; and 400 to 480 for DPB1. An earlier analysis of a few hundred of the donors applied high-throughput TCR beta sequencing to assess whether each TCR beta V gene segment acted as functional or pseudogenic. All discovery cohort repertoires had been generated on a single sequencing platform. The study combined high-throughput TCR immunosequencing, statistical association of individual TCRs with disease status, and machine learning to predict cytomegalovirus infection status. In a later genetic analysis, genome-wide SNP genotypes for 398 of the 666 donors were used, and that subset was treated as a discovery cohort. Roughly 300 gigabases of sequencing data and approximately 84 million unique TCR sequences were included in an early release covering 550 to 800 HLA-typed donors. Of the 398 genotyped donors, approximately 83% fell in the genetic ancestry cluster associated with self-reported Caucasian donors. Alongside the repertoire data, information on donor age, sex, ethnicity and CMV serostatus was compiled. In the later analysis, no new phenotypic data were used to find candidate immune exposures; instead, reliance was placed on TCR beta sequences and their occurrence across donors. On average, 235,054 unique TCR beta nucleotide sequences were sequenced per donor among 350 to 400 genotyped donors of the cohort, with around 19% of those sequences being non-productive. A handful of DR-DQ haplotypes were handled as single units for association and clustering because linkage in the cohort was strong. A separate validation cohort of roughly 110 different subjects was used in addition to the roughly 700-subject first cohort. In a later analysis, previously published TCR beta repertoires from 550 to 750 donors were re-analyzed and high-resolution HLA genotyping was added so that TCR occurrence patterns could be studied. The study aimed to test whether signatures of past pathogen exposure could be identified by cataloging public T cell receptors. What the authors observed across the whole study: While some public TCRs were present in many individuals, most TCR sequences turned up only very rarely across donors. The sequencing pipeline was judged likely to have produced a cluster of highly shared sequence variants as a technical artifact. According to the authors, the approach could potentially be generalized to other disease states and immunological phenotypes. In an earlier analysis of around 500 of the donors, most TCR beta V segments appeared in productive rearrangements about 87% or about 30% of the time, broadly matching IMGT annotations. A further reported finding was that TCR beta sequences accurately predicted the HLA-A and HLA-B alleles for most subjects in the first cohort. In this cohort, only TCR beta chains were sequenced, and detectable features were limited by the absence of alpha or paired-chain data. V-gene and J-gene trimming of TCR beta chains was associated with a missense DCLRE1C variant in a later genetic analysis, and the association was replicated in an independent cohort. Three of the identified cytomegalovirus-associated TCR beta chains were confirmed in vitro to be specific for cytomegalovirus antigens. Compared with the approximately 720-donor mean, donors in an Asian-associated ancestry cluster had fewer N-insertions in productive TCRs, according to a later genetic analysis. Because the 87-base-pair reads could not distinguish some IMGT-functional V segments, including TRBV6-2 and TRBV6-3, those segments were excluded. Because counts were too low, 15 to 20 rarely observed V segments, including chromosome 9 orphons, were excluded from the earlier analysis of around 590 of the donors. The classifier was reported to diagnose cytomegalovirus status with high specificity and sensitivity in both the original and validation cohorts. Correlated functional status among segregating V segments might be attributable to linkage disequilibrium, but an unknown experimental factor could not be ruled out. In a later analysis, HLA-associated TCR beta chains were found to be more clonally expanded and to have lower generation probabilities than equally common non-associated chains. Several of the top co-occurrence clusters appeared to be linked to parvovirus B19, influenza, CMV and Epstein-Barr virus, according to a later analysis. In a later analysis, most CMV-associated TCR beta chains were found to appear HLA-restricted, with HLA associations seemingly driven largely by CMV exposure. The only immune exposure information available for the cohort was CMV serostatus. Because HLA typing was unavailable for some donors at each locus, only the typed subset was used in association tests. When HLA alleles, especially DR and DQ, strongly co-occurred, attributing TCR associations to individual alleles was difficult. A total of about 150 TCR beta chains were listed by the study as associated with cytomegalovirus. Specific HLA alleles were associated with 16,951 TCR beta sequences at a false discovery rate of 0.05 in a later analysis. Roughly uniform sequencing depth across donors was assumed in presence/absence analyses, although this assumption may not hold. According to a later analysis, TCR association rates differed among HLA loci, with DRB1 alleles showing the most associated TCRs and HLA-C alleles showing the fewest.

To prepare the library, the immunoSEQ multiplex PCR assay was applied. The multiplex PCR relied on a mix of 60 forward primers for TCR Vbeta segments and 13 reverse primers for TCR Jbeta segments. A multiplex PCR assay on genomic DNA amplified the CDR3 region of rearranged TCR beta genes. Amplified TCR beta libraries were sequenced as 87-base-pair reads on the Illumina HiSeq System. The source study handled its data this way. A later analysis tallied around 87 million unique TCR beta chains across the 600 to 700 repertoires, and approximately 12 million of those chains were shared by two or more donors. To remove PCR and sequencing errors, raw reads were error-corrected and collapsed into unique sequences using a nearest-neighbor algorithm that merged closely related sequences. CDR3 sequences were aligned to IMGT reference sequences to assign V, D and J gene segments. For a sequence to be retained, a match of at least six nucleotides was required to both a V gene segment and a J gene segment. A rearrangement was called productive if the CDR3 had no stop codons and remained in frame with V and J, and every other rearrangement was called non-productive. Following IMGT convention, CDR3 was defined as the stretch from the second conserved V-encoded cysteine up to the conserved J-encoded phenylalanine. The earlier analysis of about 500 of the donors excluded sequences that lacked an unambiguous match to a single V gene segment. In an earlier analysis of approximately 560 of the donors, a V segment was called functional when productive rearrangements were above 56.7%, and segregating when the standard deviation between donors exceeded 5%. A statistical classification framework was built to diagnose cytomegalovirus status from the catalog of TCR beta chain sequences. In a later analysis, TCR nucleotide sequences were compared against IMGT/GENE-DB human TR gene sequences so that V and J genes could be assigned. In a later analysis, CDR3 sequences and most-parsimonious VDJ recombination scenarios were assigned using the TCRdist pipeline. In a later analysis, every TCR beta chain was defined by the combination of its CDR3 amino acid sequence and its V-gene family, and reads without a unique V-gene family were dropped. As a way to deal with suspected cross-contamination and a sequencing artifact, a later analysis dropped over 550 nucleotide sequences that were highly shared and had low generation probability. For each public chain, a later analysis derived a clonal expansion index from normalized ranks of inferred template counts within each repertoire. Generation probabilities in a later analysis came from a VDJ recombination model fitted to out-of-frame rearrangements, and those results were checked against IGoR. Hypergeometric tests were used in a later analysis to score TCR-TCR, TCR-HLA and TCR-CMV co-occurrence, with a repertoire-size bias correction applied to the TCR pairs. To estimate false discovery rates, a later analysis permuted the HLA or CMV assignments 20 times. In a later analysis, co-occurring TCRs were grouped with DBSCAN, and TCRdist sequence similarity was added when clustering was performed within HLA-allele-positive subsets. Co-occurrence clustering excluded repertoires with fewer than 30,000 or more than 120,000 public chains, plus five with anomalous nucleotide sharing. TCRdb's version of the immuneACCESS table is confined to in-frame rearrangements and falls short of the full clone set. An unresolved V gene accounts for under half of the shortfall where checked; the remainder is of unknown origin. Clone size and the V and J calls come from that table; the DNA yielded D and trimming. The sample table contains 150,000 to 200,000 clones; only one count was recorded for roughly 87% of them. Roughly 1.5% of the sample is in the top ten clones.

CDR3 length: 14 amino acids, cysteine to phenylalanine. Kept here is only the CDR3 DNA, which spans 42 bases and is read in frame from base 1. The germline V gene specifies SQVTM as CDR1 and ANQGSEA as CDR2. At the junction V is shortened by 5 bases and J by 0 bases; bases outside the gene matches: 4. The cohort consisted of 650 to 700 healthy bone marrow donors. Cohort members were all nominally healthy when sampled, although unrecorded immune exposures were likely present. The donor was CMV seronegative and was included in the group of under 450 seronegative cohort members. A peripheral blood sample was provided by each donor, and peripheral blood mononuclear cells were used for TCR beta sequencing. Genomic DNA extraction from the blood cell samples was performed with the Qiagen DNeasy Blood Extraction Kit. To note about this clone: The clone's antigen remains unknown. Base qualities are not recorded, but no much larger clone differs from it by a single base.

Rearrangement joined TRBV29-1 to TRBJ2-1; TRBD2 aligns with 7 central bases. The sequenced sample consisted of PBMCs. The TCR comes from a man in his fifties or sixties in good health and CMV-seronegative. The CDR3 is CSVSSGYSYNEQFF. The nucleotide sequence reads TGCAGCGTTTCTAGCGGATACTCCTACAATGAGCAGTTCTTC.